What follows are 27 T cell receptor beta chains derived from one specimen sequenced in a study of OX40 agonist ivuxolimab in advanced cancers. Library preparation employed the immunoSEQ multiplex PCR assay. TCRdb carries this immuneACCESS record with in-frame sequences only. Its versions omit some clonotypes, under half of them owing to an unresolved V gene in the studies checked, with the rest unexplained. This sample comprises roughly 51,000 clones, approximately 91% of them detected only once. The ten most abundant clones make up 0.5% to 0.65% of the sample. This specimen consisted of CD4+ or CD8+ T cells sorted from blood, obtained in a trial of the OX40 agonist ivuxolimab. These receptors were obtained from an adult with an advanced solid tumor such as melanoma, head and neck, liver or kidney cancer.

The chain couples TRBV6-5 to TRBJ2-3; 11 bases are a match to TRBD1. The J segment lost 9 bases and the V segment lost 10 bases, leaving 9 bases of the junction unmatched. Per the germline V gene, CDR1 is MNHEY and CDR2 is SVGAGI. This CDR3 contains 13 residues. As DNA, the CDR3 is TGTGCCATCCGGACAGGGGGCAAGGGGACGCAGTATTTT. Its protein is CAIRTGGKGTQYF.

In DNA, the CDR3 is TGTGCCAGCAGTTTACCGACAGGGGGGGTGGCTTTCTTT. Translated, it gives CASSLPTGGVAFF. The V gene is TRBV6-1, the J gene TRBJ1-1; TRBD1 aligns across 9 bases. CDR1 and CDR2 (germline): MNHNS, SASEGT. Trimming at V came to 5 bases and at J to 11 bases, leaving 9 bases not matched to a gene. This CDR3 is built from 13 residues.

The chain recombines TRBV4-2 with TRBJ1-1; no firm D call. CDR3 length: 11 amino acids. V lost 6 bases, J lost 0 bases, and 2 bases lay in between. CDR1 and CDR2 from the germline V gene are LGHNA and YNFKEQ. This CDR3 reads CASRVNTEAFF. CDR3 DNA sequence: TGTGCCAGCAGGGTGAACACTGAAGCTTTCTTT.

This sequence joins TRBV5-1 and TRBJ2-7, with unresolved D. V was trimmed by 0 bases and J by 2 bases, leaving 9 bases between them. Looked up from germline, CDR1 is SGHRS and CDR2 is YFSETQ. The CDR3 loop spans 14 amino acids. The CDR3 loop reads CASSLVQEPYEQYF. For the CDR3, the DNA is TGCGCCAGCAGCTTGGTGCAGGAGCCCTACGAGCAGTACTTC.

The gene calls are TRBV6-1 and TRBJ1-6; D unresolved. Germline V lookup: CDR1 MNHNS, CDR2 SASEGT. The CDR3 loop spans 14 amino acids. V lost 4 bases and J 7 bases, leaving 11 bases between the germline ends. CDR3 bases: TGTGCCAGCAGTGGACTGGCAACCAATTCACCCCTCCACTTT. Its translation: CASSGLATNSPLHF.

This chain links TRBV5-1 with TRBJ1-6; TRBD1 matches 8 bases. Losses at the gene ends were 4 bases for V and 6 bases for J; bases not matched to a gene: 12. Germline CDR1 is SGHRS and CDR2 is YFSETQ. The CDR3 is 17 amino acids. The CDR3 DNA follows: TGCGCCAGCAGCCACCCGACAGGGGATTTGGGTAATTCACCCCTCCACTTT. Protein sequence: CASSHPTGDLGNSPLHF.

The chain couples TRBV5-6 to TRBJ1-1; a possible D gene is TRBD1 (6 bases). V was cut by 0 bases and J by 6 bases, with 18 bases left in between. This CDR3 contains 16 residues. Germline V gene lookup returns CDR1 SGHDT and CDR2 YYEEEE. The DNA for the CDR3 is TGTGCCAGCAGCTTGGGGCTTGGGCAGGGGATCCCTGAAGCTTTCTTT. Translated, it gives CASSLGLGQGIPEAFF.

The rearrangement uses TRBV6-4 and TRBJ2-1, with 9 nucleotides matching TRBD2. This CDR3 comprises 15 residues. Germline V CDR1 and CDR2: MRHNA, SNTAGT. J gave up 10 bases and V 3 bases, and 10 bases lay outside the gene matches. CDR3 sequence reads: CASSEKAGGPAEQFF. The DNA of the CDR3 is TGTGCCAGCAGTGAGAAGGCGGGAGGGCCAGCCGAGCAGTTCTTC.

CDR3 residues: CASKAGGLGTGELFF. The CDR3 DNA reads as TGTGCCAGCAAAGCGGGAGGGCTCGGCACCGGGGAGCTGTTTTTT. The chain links TRBV5-4 to TRBJ2-2, with TRBD2 matching 10 bases. Germline V CDR1 and CDR2: SGHNT, YYREEE (reference sequence). Unmatched junction bases numbered 6, after V lost 6 bases and J lost 4 bases. CDR3 length: 15 residues.

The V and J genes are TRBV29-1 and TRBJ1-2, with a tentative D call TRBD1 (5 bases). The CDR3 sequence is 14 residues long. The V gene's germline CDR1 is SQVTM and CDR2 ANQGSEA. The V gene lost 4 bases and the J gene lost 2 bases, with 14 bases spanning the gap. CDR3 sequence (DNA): TGCAGCGTTGTGGCAGGGCTACTAAACTATGGCTACACCTTC. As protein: CSVVAGLLNYGYTF.

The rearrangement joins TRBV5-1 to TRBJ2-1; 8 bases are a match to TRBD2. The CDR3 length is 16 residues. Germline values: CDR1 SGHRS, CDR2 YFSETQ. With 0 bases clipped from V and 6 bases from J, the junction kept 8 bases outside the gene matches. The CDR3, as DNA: TGCGCCAGCAGCTTGGGTAGCGGGAATGGGGTCAATGAGCAGTTCTTC. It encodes CASSLGSGNGVNEQFF.

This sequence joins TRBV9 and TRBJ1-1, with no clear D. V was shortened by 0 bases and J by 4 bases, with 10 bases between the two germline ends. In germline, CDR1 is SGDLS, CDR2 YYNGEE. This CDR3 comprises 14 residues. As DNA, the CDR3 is TGTGCCAGCAGCGTAGCTCCCGGTGGCACTGAAGCTTTCTTT. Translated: CASSVAPGGTEAFF.

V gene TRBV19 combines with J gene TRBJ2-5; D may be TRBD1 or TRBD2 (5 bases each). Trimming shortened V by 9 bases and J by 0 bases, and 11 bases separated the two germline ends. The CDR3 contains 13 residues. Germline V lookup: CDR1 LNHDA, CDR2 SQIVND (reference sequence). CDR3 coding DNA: TGTGCCAGACCGGGACCGAACCAAGAGACCCAGTACTTC. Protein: CARPGPNQETQYF.

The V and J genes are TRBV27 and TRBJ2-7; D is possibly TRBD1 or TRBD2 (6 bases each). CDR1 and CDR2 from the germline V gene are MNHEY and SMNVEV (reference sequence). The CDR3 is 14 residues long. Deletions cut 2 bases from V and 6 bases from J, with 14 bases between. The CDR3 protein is CASSLVQGRREQYF. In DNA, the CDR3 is TGTGCCAGCAGTTTAGTCCAGGGGAGGCGCGAGCAGTACTTC.

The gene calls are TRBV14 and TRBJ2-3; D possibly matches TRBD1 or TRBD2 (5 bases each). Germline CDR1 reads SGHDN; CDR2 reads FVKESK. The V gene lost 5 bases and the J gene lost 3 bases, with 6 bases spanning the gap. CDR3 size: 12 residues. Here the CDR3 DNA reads TGTGCCAGCAGCGGGGGTACAGATACGCAGTATTTT. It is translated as CASSGGTDTQYF.

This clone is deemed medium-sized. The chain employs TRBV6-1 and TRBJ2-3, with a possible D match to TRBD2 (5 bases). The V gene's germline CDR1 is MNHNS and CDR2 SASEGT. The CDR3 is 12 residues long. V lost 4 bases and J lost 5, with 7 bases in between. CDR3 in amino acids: CASSASGDTQYF. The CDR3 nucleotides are TGTGCCAGCAGTGCAAGCGGAGATACGCAGTATTTT.

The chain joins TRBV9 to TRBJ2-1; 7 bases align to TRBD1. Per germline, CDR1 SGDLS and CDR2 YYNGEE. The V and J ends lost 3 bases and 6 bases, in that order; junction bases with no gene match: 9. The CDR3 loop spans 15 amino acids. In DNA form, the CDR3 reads TGTGCCAGCAGCGCCCGGGGACAGCCAGGCAATGAGCAGTTCTTC. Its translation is CASSARGQPGNEQFF.

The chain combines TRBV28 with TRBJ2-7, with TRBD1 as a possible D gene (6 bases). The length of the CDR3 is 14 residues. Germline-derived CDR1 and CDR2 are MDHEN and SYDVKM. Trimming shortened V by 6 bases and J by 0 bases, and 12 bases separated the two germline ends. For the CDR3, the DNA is TGTGCCAGCAGAACCCTGGACAGCTCCTACGAGCAGTACTTC. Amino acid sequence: CASRTLDSSYEQYF. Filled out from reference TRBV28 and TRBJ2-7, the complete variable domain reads DVKVTQSSRYLVKRTGEKVFLECVQDMDHENMFWYRQDPGLGLRLIYFSYDVKMKEKGDIPEGYSVSREKKERFSLILESASTNQTSMYLCASRTLDSSYEQYFGPGTRLTVT.

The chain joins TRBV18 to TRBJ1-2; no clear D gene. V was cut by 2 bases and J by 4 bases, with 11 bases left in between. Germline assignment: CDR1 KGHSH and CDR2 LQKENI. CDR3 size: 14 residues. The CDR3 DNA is TGTGCCAGCTCACCAAACACGGAATTCTATGGCTACACCTTC. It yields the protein CASSPNTEFYGYTF.

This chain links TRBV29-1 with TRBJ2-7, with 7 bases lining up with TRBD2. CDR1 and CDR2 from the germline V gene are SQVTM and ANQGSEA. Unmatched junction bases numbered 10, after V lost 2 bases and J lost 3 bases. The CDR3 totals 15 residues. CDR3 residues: CSVERASGNLYEQYF. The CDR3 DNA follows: TGCAGCGTTGAAAGGGCTAGCGGAAACCTCTACGAGCAGTACTTC.

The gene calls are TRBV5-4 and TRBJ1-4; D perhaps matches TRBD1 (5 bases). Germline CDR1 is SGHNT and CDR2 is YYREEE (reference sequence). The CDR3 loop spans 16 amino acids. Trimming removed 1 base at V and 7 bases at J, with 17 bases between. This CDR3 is CASSLFQGGGGEKLFF. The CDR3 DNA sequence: TGTGCCAGCAGCTTGTTCCAGGGCGGTGGAGGTGAAAAACTGTTTTTT. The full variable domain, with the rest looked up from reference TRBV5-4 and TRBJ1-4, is ETGVTQSPTHLIKTRGQQVTLRCSSQSGHNTVSWYQQALGQGPQFIFQYYREEENGRGNFPPRFSGLQFPNYSSELNVNALELDDSALYLCASSLFQGGGGEKLFFGSGTQLSVL.

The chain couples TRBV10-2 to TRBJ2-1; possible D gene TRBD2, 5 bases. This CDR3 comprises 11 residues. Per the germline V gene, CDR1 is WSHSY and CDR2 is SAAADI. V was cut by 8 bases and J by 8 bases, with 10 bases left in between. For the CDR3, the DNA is TGCGCCAGCGGCGGCGGGCATGAGCAGTTCTTC. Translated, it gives CASGGGHEQFF.

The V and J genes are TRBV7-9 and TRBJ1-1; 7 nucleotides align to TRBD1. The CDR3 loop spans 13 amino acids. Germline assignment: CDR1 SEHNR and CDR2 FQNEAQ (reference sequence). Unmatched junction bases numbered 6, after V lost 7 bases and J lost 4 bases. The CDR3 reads CASTTGVGTEAFF. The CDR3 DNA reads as TGTGCCAGCACCACAGGGGTGGGCACTGAAGCTTTCTTT.

The CDR3 loop reads CASRKASGTGFSYEQYF. Here the CDR3 DNA reads TGTGCCAGCAGAAAAGCTTCCGGGACAGGGTTCTCCTACGAGCAGTACTTC. V and J are TRBV7-2 and TRBJ2-7; 9 positions match TRBD1. Germline values: CDR1 SGHTA, CDR2 FQGNSA. The CDR3 contains 17 residues. J lost 0 bases, V lost 6 bases, and 12 bases had no gene match.

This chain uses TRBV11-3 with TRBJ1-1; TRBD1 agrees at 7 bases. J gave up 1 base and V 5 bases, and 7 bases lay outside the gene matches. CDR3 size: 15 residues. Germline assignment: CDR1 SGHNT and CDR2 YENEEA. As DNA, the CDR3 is TGTGCCAGCAGCATCCCGGGACAGAGGAACACTGAAGCTTTCTTT. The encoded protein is CASSIPGQRNTEAFF.

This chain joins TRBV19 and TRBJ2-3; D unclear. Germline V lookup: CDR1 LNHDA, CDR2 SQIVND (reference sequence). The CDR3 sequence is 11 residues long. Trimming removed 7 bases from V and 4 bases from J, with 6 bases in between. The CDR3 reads CASTFADTQYF. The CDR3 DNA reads TGTGCCAGTACTTTTGCAGATACGCAGTATTTT.

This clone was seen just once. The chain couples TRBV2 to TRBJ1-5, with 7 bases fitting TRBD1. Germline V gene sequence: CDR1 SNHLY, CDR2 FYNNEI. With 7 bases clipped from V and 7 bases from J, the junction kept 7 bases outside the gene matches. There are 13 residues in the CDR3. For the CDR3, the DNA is TGTGCCAGCAATACAGGGGTATTCCAGCCCCAGCATTTT. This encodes CASNTGVFQPQHF.